Listed below are T cell receptor beta chains from one sample, sequenced in a study of blood T cell repertoires in COVID-19. TCRdb's copy holds only in-frame clones and misses some; the assay was immunoSEQ multiplex PCR. This repertoire shows 250,000 to 300,000 clones, 88% found once; its top ten account for about 9.4%. The sequencing input was peripheral blood. These receptors were obtained from a woman between 65 and 79 years old with COVID-19, enrolled during active disease. The CDR3 runs from the conserved cysteine through the conserved F or W. D genes are given only for firm matches. Some rows have no size entry. The others give once, few or many, or a class for an expanded clone.

j_call: TRBJ2-5; clone_size: NA; d_call: NA; v_call: TRBV6-5; cdr3_aa: CASSLTRLQETQYF; cdr3_nt: TGTGCCAGCAGTTTAACCAGGCTACAAGAGACCCAGTACTTC
j_call: TRBJ1-2; clone_size: NA; d_call: TRBD1; v_call: TRBV18; cdr3_aa: CASSPWRDRVDYGYTF; cdr3_nt: TGTGCCAGCTCACCATGGCGGGACAGGGTGGACTATGGCTACACCTTC
j_call: TRBJ1-2; clone_size: NA; d_call: TRBD1; v_call: TRBV7-3; cdr3_aa: CASSSGGTGRTHGYTF; cdr3_nt: TGTGCCAGCAGCTCCGGGGGGACAGGGAGGACCCATGGCTACACCTTC
j_call: TRBJ2-7; clone_size: NA; d_call: NA; v_call: TRBV6-5; cdr3_aa: CASKGAASSYEQYF; cdr3_nt: TGTGCCAGCAAAGGAGCCGCCAGCTCCTACGAGCAGTACTTC
j_call: TRBJ1-2; clone_size: NA; d_call: NA; v_call: TRBV6-2/TRBV6-3; cdr3_aa: CASSPTTASYGYTF; cdr3_nt: TGTGCCAGCAGTCCCACGACAGCCTCCTATGGCTACACCTTC
j_call: TRBJ2-3; clone_size: NA; d_call: TRBD2; v_call: TRBV30; cdr3_aa: CARDGLAENTDTQYF; cdr3_nt: TGTGCCCGTGACGGACTAGCGGAGAACACAGATACGCAGTATTTT
j_call: TRBJ1-5; clone_size: once; d_call: NA; v_call: TRBV21-1; cdr3_aa: CASSKGGYSNQPQHF; cdr3_nt: TGTGCCAGCAGCAAGGGGGGTTATAGCAATCAGCCCCAGCATTTT
j_call: TRBJ2-2; clone_size: NA; d_call: TRBD2; v_call: TRBV5-6; cdr3_aa: CASRPGLADTGELFF; cdr3_nt: TGTGCCAGCAGGCCGGGACTAGCGGACACCGGGGAGCTGTTTTTT
j_call: TRBJ1-3; clone_size: NA; d_call: NA; v_call: TRBV30; cdr3_aa: CAWSDSPTPPGNTIYF; cdr3_nt: TGTGCCTGGAGTGATTCCCCTACCCCGCCGGGAAACACCATATATTTT
j_call: TRBJ1-1; clone_size: NA; d_call: NA; v_call: TRBV19; cdr3_aa: CASSTGDLHMNTEAFF; cdr3_nt: TGTGCCAGTAGTACGGGGGACTTACACATGAACACTGAAGCTTTCTTT
j_call: TRBJ2-2; clone_size: NA; d_call: TRBD2; v_call: TRBV30; cdr3_aa: CASRTGLAANTGELFF; cdr3_nt: TGTGCCTCGAGAACGGGACTAGCCGCAAACACCGGGGAGCTGTTTTTT
j_call: TRBJ2-1; clone_size: NA; d_call: NA; v_call: TRBV6-6; cdr3_aa: CASRNGQWQFF; cdr3_nt: TGTGCCAGCAGGAACGGACAGTGGCAGTTCTTC
j_call: TRBJ2-5; clone_size: once; d_call: NA; v_call: TRBV3-1/TRBV3-2; cdr3_aa: CASSPQLIQETQYF; cdr3_nt: TGTGCCAGCAGCCCCCAACTGATCCAAGAGACCCAGTACTTC
j_call: TRBJ1-2; clone_size: NA; d_call: NA; v_call: TRBV7-9; cdr3_aa: CASSPHQGGDYGYTF; cdr3_nt: TGTGCCAGCAGCCCCCATCAGGGTGGAGACTATGGCTACACCTTC
j_call: TRBJ2-7; clone_size: many; d_call: TRBD2; v_call: TRBV11-2; cdr3_aa: CASSLVGLAEAEQYF; cdr3_nt: TGTGCCAGCAGCTTAGTTGGACTAGCGGAGGCGGAGCAGTACTTC
j_call: TRBJ1-5; clone_size: NA; d_call: NA; v_call: TRBV19; cdr3_aa: CASTMTPRGNQPQHF; cdr3_nt: TGTGCCAGTACCATGACCCCCAGGGGCAATCAGCCCCAGCATTTT
j_call: TRBJ1-2; clone_size: NA; d_call: NA; v_call: TRBV2; cdr3_aa: CASRLEGPGLVIYGYTF; cdr3_nt: TGTGCCAGCAGGCTCGAAGGCCCAGGATTAGTGATCTATGGCTACACCTTC
j_call: TRBJ1-3; clone_size: NA; d_call: TRBD1; v_call: TRBV30; cdr3_aa: CAWARQGIGNTIYF; cdr3_nt: TGTGCCTGGGCGAGACAGGGGATAGGAAACACCATATATTTT
j_call: TRBJ1-3; clone_size: few; d_call: NA; v_call: TRBV5-6; cdr3_aa: CASSKGTFGNTIYF; cdr3_nt: TGTGCCAGCAGCAAAGGGACATTTGGAAACACCATATATTTT
j_call: TRBJ2-1; clone_size: NA; d_call: TRBD2; v_call: TRBV7-3; cdr3_aa: CASSLRSSGRNEQFF; cdr3_nt: TGTGCCAGCAGCTTAAGGTCTAGCGGGAGGAATGAGCAGTTCTTC
j_call: TRBJ1-2; clone_size: NA; d_call: TRBD1; v_call: TRBV28; cdr3_aa: CASTNSGGGYTF; cdr3_nt: TGTGCCAGCACCAATTCAGGGGGCGGCTACACCTTC
j_call: TRBJ1-2; clone_size: once; d_call: NA; v_call: TRBV7-2; cdr3_aa: CASSLNGHPGYTF; cdr3_nt: TGTGCCAGCAGCTTAAACGGACACCCCGGCTACACCTTC
j_call: TRBJ2-7; clone_size: NA; d_call: TRBD1; v_call: TRBV20-1; cdr3_aa: CSASARQGASEQYF; cdr3_nt: TGCAGTGCTAGTGCTAGACAGGGGGCTAGCGAGCAGTACTTC
j_call: TRBJ1-1; clone_size: NA; d_call: NA; v_call: TRBV7-2; cdr3_aa: CASSRNTGGTEAFF; cdr3_nt: TGTGCCAGCAGCCGGAACACGGGCGGGACTGAAGCTTTCTTT
j_call: TRBJ2-3; clone_size: NA; d_call: TRBD2; v_call: TRBV28; cdr3_aa: CASSLAGGPSDTQYF; cdr3_nt: TGTGCCAGCAGTTTAGCGGGAGGGCCCTCAGATACGCAGTATTTT
j_call: TRBJ2-1; clone_size: NA; d_call: TRBD2; v_call: TRBV24-1; cdr3_aa: CATSDFGGRPYNEQFF; cdr3_nt: TGTGCCACCAGTGATTTTGGCGGGAGGCCGTACAATGAGCAGTTCTTC
j_call: TRBJ1-2; clone_size: NA; d_call: NA; v_call: TRBV5-4; cdr3_aa: CASRGIGSGYTF; cdr3_nt: TGTGCCAGCAGGGGAATCGGGAGCGGCTACACCTTC
j_call: TRBJ2-1; clone_size: once; d_call: TRBD2; v_call: TRBV5-1; cdr3_aa: CASSLGSGRSNEQFF; cdr3_nt: TGCGCCAGCAGCTTGGGTAGCGGGAGGTCCAATGAGCAGTTCTTC
j_call: TRBJ1-2; clone_size: NA; d_call: NA; v_call: TRBV24-1; cdr3_aa: CATSDLYGYTF; cdr3_nt: TGTGCCACCAGTGATCTCTATGGCTACACCTTC
j_call: TRBJ1-2; clone_size: NA; d_call: NA; v_call: TRBV30; cdr3_aa: CAWSAGPGGGYTF; cdr3_nt: TGTGCCTGGAGTGCAGGACCGGGGGGAGGCTACACCTTC
j_call: TRBJ2-7; clone_size: NA; d_call: NA; v_call: TRBV11-2; cdr3_aa: CASSSQVGSYEQYF; cdr3_nt: TGTGCCAGCAGCTCCCAGGTCGGCTCCTACGAGCAGTACTTC
j_call: TRBJ1-1; clone_size: NA; d_call: TRBD1; v_call: TRBV18; cdr3_aa: CASSPPGQGMNTEAFF; cdr3_nt: TGTGCCAGCTCACCCCCGGGACAGGGTATGAACACTGAAGCTTTCTTT
j_call: TRBJ1-1; clone_size: NA; d_call: NA; v_call: TRBV7-2; cdr3_aa: CASSLAQMNTEAFF; cdr3_nt: TGTGCCAGCAGCTTAGCACAGATGAACACTGAAGCTTTCTTT
j_call: TRBJ2-2; clone_size: NA; d_call: TRBD1; v_call: TRBV6-5; cdr3_aa: CASRRTGVGAGELFF; cdr3_nt: TGTGCCAGCAGGAGGACAGGGGTCGGCGCCGGGGAGCTGTTTTTT
j_call: TRBJ2-7; clone_size: NA; d_call: NA; v_call: TRBV27; cdr3_aa: CASNSVGGGLNEQYF; cdr3_nt: TGTGCCAGCAACTCCGTCGGGGGAGGTTTAAACGAGCAGTACTTC
j_call: TRBJ2-7; clone_size: NA; d_call: TRBD1; v_call: TRBV3-1/TRBV3-2; cdr3_aa: CASSRPGQGSYEQYF; cdr3_nt: TGTGCCAGCAGCCGACCGGGACAGGGATCCTACGAGCAGTACTTC
j_call: TRBJ1-6; clone_size: NA; d_call: NA; v_call: TRBV20-1; cdr3_aa: CSASSAGRNSPLHF; cdr3_nt: TGCAGTGCTAGTTCGGCAGGGCGTAATTCACCCCTCCACTTT
j_call: TRBJ2-5; clone_size: NA; d_call: TRBD1; v_call: TRBV2; cdr3_aa: CASSGPGTGQETQYF; cdr3_nt: TGTGCCAGCAGTGGCCCCGGGACAGGGCAAGAGACCCAGTACTTC
j_call: TRBJ2-1; clone_size: NA; d_call: TRBD2; v_call: TRBV19; cdr3_aa: CASSKRTSGRDEQFF; cdr3_nt: TGTGCCAGTAGTAAACGGACTAGCGGGAGGGATGAGCAGTTCTTC
j_call: TRBJ2-4; clone_size: NA; d_call: TRBD2; v_call: TRBV27; cdr3_aa: CASSPRTSGMVRPDIQYF; cdr3_nt: TGTGCCAGCAGTCCACGGACTAGCGGGATGGTACGGCCGGACATTCAGTACTTC
j_call: TRBJ1-4; clone_size: NA; d_call: TRBD1; v_call: TRBV3-1/TRBV3-2; cdr3_aa: CASSRGTGVNEKLFF; cdr3_nt: TGTGCCAGCAGCCGAGGGACAGGGGTTAACGAAAAACTGTTTTTT
j_call: TRBJ2-1; clone_size: NA; d_call: NA; v_call: TRBV11-2; cdr3_aa: CASSIGEEQFF; cdr3_nt: TGTGCCAGCAGCATTGGGGAGGAGCAGTTCTTC
j_call: TRBJ1-1; clone_size: NA; d_call: NA; v_call: TRBV5-6; cdr3_aa: CASSLQGGDWNTEAFF; cdr3_nt: TGTGCCAGCAGCTTACAAGGGGGGGACTGGAACACTGAAGCTTTCTTT
j_call: TRBJ2-3; clone_size: NA; d_call: NA; v_call: TRBV6-4; cdr3_aa: CASSDSRDTDTQYF; cdr3_nt: TGTGCCAGCAGTGACTCCAGGGACACAGATACGCAGTATTTT
j_call: TRBJ2-7; clone_size: NA; d_call: NA; v_call: TRBV7-3; cdr3_aa: CASRLDTTYEQYF; cdr3_nt: TGTGCCAGCAGGTTGGACACGACCTACGAGCAGTACTTC
j_call: TRBJ1-5; clone_size: NA; d_call: NA; v_call: TRBV7-2; cdr3_aa: CASSPGYQGKQPQHF; cdr3_nt: TGTGCCAGCAGCCCCGGTTACCAGGGTAAACAGCCCCAGCATTTT
j_call: TRBJ2-5; clone_size: NA; d_call: NA; v_call: TRBV5-1; cdr3_aa: CASSNFGSKQETQYF; cdr3_nt: TGCGCCAGCTCAAATTTCGGGAGCAAACAAGAGACCCAGTACTTC
j_call: TRBJ1-3; clone_size: NA; d_call: TRBD1; v_call: TRBV11-2; cdr3_aa: CASSPTGTGGPGNTIYF; cdr3_nt: TGTGCCAGCAGCCCCACCGGGACAGGGGGTCCTGGAAACACCATATATTTT
j_call: TRBJ1-2; clone_size: NA; d_call: TRBD1; v_call: TRBV9; cdr3_aa: CASSGGQADYGYTF; cdr3_nt: TGTGCCAGCAGCGGAGGACAGGCCGACTATGGCTACACCTTC
j_call: TRBJ1-4; clone_size: few; d_call: NA; v_call: TRBV5-1; cdr3_aa: CASSRVGDTNEKLFF; cdr3_nt: TGCGCCAGCAGCCGAGTCGGAGACACTAATGAAAAACTGTTTTTT
j_call: TRBJ1-1; clone_size: few; d_call: NA; v_call: TRBV5-1; cdr3_aa: CASSMNRNTEAFF; cdr3_nt: TGCGCCAGCAGCATGAATAGGAACACTGAAGCTTTCTTT